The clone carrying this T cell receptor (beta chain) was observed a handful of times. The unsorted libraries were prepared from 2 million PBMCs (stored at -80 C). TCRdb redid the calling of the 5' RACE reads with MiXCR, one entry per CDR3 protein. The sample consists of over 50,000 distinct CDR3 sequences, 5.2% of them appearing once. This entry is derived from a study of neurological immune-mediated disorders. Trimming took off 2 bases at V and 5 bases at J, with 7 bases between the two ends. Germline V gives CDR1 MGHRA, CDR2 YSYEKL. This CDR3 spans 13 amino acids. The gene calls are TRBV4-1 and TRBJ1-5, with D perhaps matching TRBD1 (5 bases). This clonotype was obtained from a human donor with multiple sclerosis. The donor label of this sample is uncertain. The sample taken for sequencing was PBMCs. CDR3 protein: CASSQQGYQPQHF. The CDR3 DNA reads TGCGCCAGCAGCCAACAGGGCTATCAGCCCCAGCATTTT.